The 20 T cell receptor beta chains reported below all come from one sample, sequenced in a study of cytomegalovirus exposure and HLA in healthy donors. Primers for the PCR totalled 60 Vbeta and 13 Jbeta. This table comes from immunoSEQ multiplex PCR, and its TCRdb copy is limited to in-frame clones, with some not included. The repertoire table contains about 120,000 clones. Sequencing was carried out using PBMCs. Receptors originate from a man younger than 45 in good health and CMV-seronegative.

The rearrangement uses TRBV5-4 and TRBJ2-5; perhaps TRBD1 as D (5 bases). The V gene's germline CDR1 is SGHNT and CDR2 YYREEE (reference sequence). The CDR3 is 14 amino acids. The V and J ends lost 5 bases and 2 bases respectively, with 13 bases between them. CDR3 loop: CASRSSDSQETQYF. CDR3 nucleotides: TGTGCCAGCAGATCCTCCGACAGTCAAGAGACCCAGTACTTC.

This rearrangement joins TRBV28 to TRBJ2-7; TRBD1 matches at 12 bases. Trimming at V came to 10 bases and at J to 7 bases, leaving 8 bases not matched to a gene. This CDR3 comprises 13 residues. Germline CDR1 and CDR2: MDHEN and SYDVKM. CDR3 sequence (DNA): TGTGCCATCCCGGGACAGGGGGCGAATGAGCAGTACTTC. Translating it yields CAIPGQGANEQYF.

V is TRBV25-1 and J is TRBJ2-6; TRBD1 might be the D (5 bases). Germline loops: CDR1 MGHDK, CDR2 SYGVNS. V gave up 11 bases and J gave up 1 base, with 9 bases separating them. There are 13 residues in the CDR3. The CDR3 region is CASGWSGANVLTF. CDR3 nucleotide sequence: TGTGCCTCAGGGTGGTCTGGGGCCAACGTCCTGACTTTC.

V gene TRBV28 combines with J gene TRBJ1-2; D call uncertain. CDR1 is MDHEN and CDR2 is SYDVKM in the germline V gene. V was trimmed by 3 bases and J by 4 bases, leaving 6 bases between them. This CDR3 is built from 12 residues. The CDR3 DNA follows: TGTGCCAGCAGTTTTTCGGTCTATGGCTACACCTTC. Translated: CASSFSVYGYTF.

V is TRBV14 and J is TRBJ1-4; possibly TRBD1 for D (6 bases). Germline CDR1 is SGHDN and CDR2 is FVKESK. V was trimmed by 0 bases and J by 7 bases, leaving 12 bases between them. The CDR3 has 15 amino acids. Written as DNA, the CDR3 is TGTGCCAGCAGCCAAGAAGGGGGGGCGTCTGAAAAACTGTTTTTT. Translating gives CASSQEGGASEKLFF.

This CDR3 reads CASSELGVGSPLHF. Written as DNA, the CDR3 is TGTGCCAGCAGTGAACTAGGGGTTGGTTCACCCCTCCACTTT. The rearrangement joins TRBV25-1 to TRBJ1-6; tentative D call: TRBD1 (5 bases). Trimming cost V 2 bases and J 9 bases, with 11 bases left between them. CDR1 MGHDK and CDR2 SYGVNS come from the germline V gene. This CDR3 region has 14 residues.

The CDR3 nucleotides are TGTGCCTGGAGTCCCCAGCCAGGGGGAATCTATGGCTACACCTTC. Translated: CAWSPQPGGIYGYTF. The genes are TRBV30 and TRBJ1-2; TRBD1 matches 7 bases. From germline, CDR1 is GTSNPN and CDR2 SVGIG (reference sequence). The V segment lost 2 bases and the J segment 4 bases; nucleotides outside the gene matches: 10. The CDR3 runs to 15 residues. The full variable domain, in which reference TRBV30 and TRBJ1-2 provide the parts outside the CDR3, is SQTIHQWPATLVQPVGSPLSLECTVEGTSNPNLYWYRQAAGRGLQLLFYSVGIGQISSEVPQNLSASRPQDRQFILSSKKLLLSDSGFYLCAWSPQPGGIYGYTFGSGTRLTVV.

The chain combines TRBV2 with TRBJ1-5, with 10 bases lining up with TRBD1. This CDR3 comprises 14 residues. Germline assignment: CDR1 SNHLY and CDR2 FYNNEI. The trim removed 7 bases at V and 6 bases at J, leaving 6 bases unmatched. The CDR3 loop is CASKPGTGVQPQHF. The CDR3 region has the DNA TGTGCCAGCAAGCCCGGGACAGGGGTTCAGCCCCAGCATTTT.

The chain employs TRBV6-5 and TRBJ1-2; 7 bases line up with TRBD1. Germline assignment: CDR1 MNHEY and CDR2 SVGAGI. The trim removed 7 bases at V and 3 bases at J, leaving 5 bases unmatched. The CDR3 totals 13 residues. Here the CDR3 reads CASTDRVDYGYTF. The CDR3 DNA is TGTGCCAGCACCGACAGGGTCGACTATGGCTACACCTTC.

V is TRBV5-1 and J is TRBJ2-5; 7 nucleotides align to TRBD1. CDR1 and CDR2 from the germline V gene are SGHRS and YFSETQ. The V segment lost 3 bases and the J segment 1 base; nucleotides outside the gene matches: 9. CDR3 length equals 16 residues. The CDR3 loop reads CASSSGTATPQETQYF. The CDR3 coding sequence is TGCGCCAGCAGCTCGGGGACAGCGACACCCCAAGAGACCCAGTACTTC.

The rearrangement uses TRBV13 and TRBJ2-7; D remains ambiguous. From germline, CDR1 is PRHDT and CDR2 FYEKMQ (reference sequence). V was pared by 5 bases and J by 4 bases, with 12 bases between. The CDR3 runs 13 residues. The CDR3 nucleotides read TGTGCCAGCAGCCCCGTCCTAGAATACGAGCAGTACTTC. Translating it yields CASSPVLEYEQYF.

V usage is TRBV7-2 and J usage is TRBJ1-2, with 8 bases lining up with TRBD1. The V and J ends lost 10 bases and 5 bases, in that order; junction bases with no gene match: 6. The germline gives CDR1 SGHTA, CDR2 FQGNSA. The CDR3 extends over 12 amino acids. The chain's CDR3 is CATITGGYGYTF. CDR3 nucleotide sequence: TGTGCCACGATCACAGGGGGGTATGGCTACACCTTC.

The DNA of the CDR3 is TGTGCCAGCAGCGTAGATATGTCTGGCTACACCTTC. This codes for CASSVDMSGYTF. This chain connects TRBV9 to TRBJ1-2, with D uncertain. V lost 0 bases, J lost 7 bases, and 7 bases lay in between. Germline assignment: CDR1 SGDLS and CDR2 YYNGEE. This CDR3 is built from 12 residues.

The genes are TRBV2 and TRBJ2-5; 12 bases fit TRBD2. Germline trimming cut 7 bases from V and 5 bases from J; bases unmatched to any gene: 11. The CDR3 contains 16 residues. CDR1 is SNHLY and CDR2 is FYNNEI in the germline V gene. The CDR3 here is CASTRTSGVRVETQYF. The CDR3 region has the DNA TGTGCCAGCACCCGGACTAGCGGGGTTCGGGTTGAGACCCAGTACTTC.

V is TRBV28 and J is TRBJ1-1; 8 bases line up with TRBD1. The CDR3 extends over 15 amino acids. CDR1 and CDR2 (germline): MDHEN, SYDVKM. V was clipped by 3 bases and J by 4 bases; unmatched bases: 7. CDR3 loop: CASSFPGGHPTEAFF. The DNA for the CDR3 is TGTGCCAGCAGTTTCCCAGGGGGCCACCCCACTGAAGCTTTCTTT. Based on the CDR3 plus reference TRBV28 and TRBJ1-1, the full variable domain is DVKVTQSSRYLVKRTGEKVFLECVQDMDHENMFWYRQDPGLGLRLIYFSYDVKMKEKGDIPEGYSVSREKKERFSLILESASTNQTSMYLCASSFPGGHPTEAFFGQGTRLTVV.

V usage is TRBV6-4 and J usage is TRBJ2-2; D remains unclear. V was trimmed by 8 bases and J by 3 bases, leaving 7 bases between them. Germline CDR1 reads MRHNA; CDR2 reads SNTAGT. This CDR3 spans 12 amino acids. The chain's CDR3 is CASLGYTGELFF. In DNA form, the CDR3 reads TGTGCCAGCCTTGGCTACACCGGGGAGCTGTTTTTT.

V is TRBV5-6 and J is TRBJ2-6, with 8 bases fitting TRBD1. The CDR3 extends over 18 amino acids. Germline V lookup: CDR1 SGHDT, CDR2 YYEEEE. The V segment lost 0 bases and the J segment 0 bases; nucleotides outside the gene matches: 5. DNA of the CDR3: TGTGCCAGCAGCTTGGAGGGACAGGTTCCCTCTGGGGCCAACGTCCTGACTTTC. This translates into CASSLEGQVPSGANVLTF.

The genes are TRBV7-2 and TRBJ1-5; 9 bases match TRBD1. The V segment lost 6 bases and the J segment 2 bases; nucleotides outside the gene matches: 8. CDR1 and CDR2 from the germline V gene are SGHTA and FQGNSA. There are 16 residues in the CDR3. This chain's CDR3 is CASSRNRGPGNQPQHF. For the CDR3, the DNA is TGTGCCAGCAGTCGTAACAGGGGGCCAGGCAATCAGCCCCAGCATTTT.

This chain connects TRBV7-8 to TRBJ1-4; 10 bases align to TRBD1. The CDR3 contains 16 residues. Germline CDR1 SGHVS, CDR2 FQNEAQ. V lost 4 bases, J lost 5 bases, and 7 bases stayed unmatched. Here the CDR3 DNA reads TGTGCCAGCAGCTGGGGGACAGGGGATGGGAATGAAAAACTGTTTTTT. Its protein is CASSWGTGDGNEKLFF.

The chain combines TRBV5-6 with TRBJ1-3; 7 bases agree with TRBD1. The CDR3 has 16 amino acids. Looked up from germline, CDR1 is SGHDT and CDR2 is YYEEEE. V trimming: 0 bases; J trimming: 0 bases; junction bases outside the gene matches: 3. The CDR3 DNA sequence: TGTGCCAGCAGCTTGGGGACAGGCAGCTCTGGAAACACCATATATTTT. Encoded protein: CASSLGTGSSGNTIYF.